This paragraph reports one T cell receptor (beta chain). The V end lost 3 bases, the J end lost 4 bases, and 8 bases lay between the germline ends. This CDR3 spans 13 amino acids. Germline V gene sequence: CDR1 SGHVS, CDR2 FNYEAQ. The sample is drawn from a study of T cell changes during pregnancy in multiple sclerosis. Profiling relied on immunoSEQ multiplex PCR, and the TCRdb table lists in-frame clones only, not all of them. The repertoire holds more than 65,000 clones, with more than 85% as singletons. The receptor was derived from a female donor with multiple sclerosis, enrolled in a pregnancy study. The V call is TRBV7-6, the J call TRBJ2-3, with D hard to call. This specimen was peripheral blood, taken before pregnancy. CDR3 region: CASSLSLADTQYF. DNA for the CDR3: TGTGCCAGCAGCTTGAGTCTTGCAGATACGCAGTATTTT.